These 19 T cell receptor beta chains share one sample of origin, sequenced in a study of Ad26.COV2.S vaccination and SARS-CoV-2 variants. Data came from immunoSEQ multiplex PCR; TCRdb stores just in-frame clones and leaves some out. The table has some 450,000 clones, less than 95% seen once. As for treatment: some 20 received Ad26.COV2.S at low or high dose, single or two shots; 5 received placebo; per-sample allocation not given. Following the first vaccine or placebo injection, samples were taken on day 63. The source material was peripheral blood, sampled in a trial of Ad26.COV2.S vaccine versus placebo. The receptors here all came from a person between 18 and 65 years old who received the Ad26.COV2.S COVID-19 vaccine or a placebo.

The gene calls are TRBV4-3 and TRBJ2-2; D may be TRBD2 (5 bases). The V gene's germline CDR1 is LGHNA and CDR2 YSLEER. V lost 1 base to trimming and J lost 2 bases, with 8 bases between them. CDR3 length: 15 amino acids. DNA for the CDR3: TGCGCCAGCAGCCAAGGGCGGGTCAACACCGGGGAGCTGTTTTTT. Protein product: CASSQGRVNTGELFF.

The CDR3 is CASSIVRYEQYF. CDR3 DNA sequence: TGTGCCAGCAGTATCGTCCGCTACGAGCAGTACTTC. The V and J genes are TRBV28 and TRBJ2-7; D gene ambiguous. CDR1 MDHEN and CDR2 SYDVKM come from the germline V gene. Trimming took off 5 bases at V and 3 bases at J, with 8 bases between the two ends. The CDR3 length is 12 residues.

This chain uses TRBV28 with TRBJ1-2; D perhaps matches TRBD1 (5 bases). Germline V gene sequence: CDR1 MDHEN, CDR2 SYDVKM. The length of the CDR3 is 16 residues. V was trimmed by 5 bases and J by 5 bases, leaving 21 bases between them. CDR3 sequence: CASSPVGDFPSYGYTF. In nucleotides, the CDR3 is TGTGCCAGCAGTCCGGTAGGGGACTTCCCCTCGTATGGCTACACCTTC.

V gene TRBV5-1 combines with J gene TRBJ2-7, with D perhaps being TRBD1 or TRBD2 (5 bases each). V was cut by 4 bases and J by 6 bases, with 17 bases left in between. The CDR3 covers 14 residues. Germline V lookup: CDR1 SGHRS, CDR2 YFSETQ. The CDR3 DNA follows: TGCGCCAGCAGCCTTAGGCGAGGGGCGGGCGAGCAGTACTTC. Encoded protein: CASSLRRGAGEQYF.

The rearrangement joins TRBV7-6 to TRBJ2-7; 7 nucleotides line up with TRBD1. After removal of 6 bases from V and 3 bases from J, the junction contained 14 bases not matched to a gene. CDR1 and CDR2 from the germline V gene are SGHVS and FNYEAQ. The CDR3 loop spans 16 amino acids. The CDR3 DNA reads as TGTGCCAGCAGTCCGTTGGGGGCAGGGGGTTTCTACGAGCAGTACTTC. Its protein product is CASSPLGAGGFYEQYF.

The J gene is TRBJ1-5, the V gene TRBV9; TRBD1 aligns across 7 bases. CDR1 SGDLS and CDR2 YYNGEE come from the germline V gene. The CDR3 loop spans 16 amino acids. V shed 7 bases, J shed 0 bases, and the junction held 10 bases outside the gene matches. CDR3 loop: CASVDQGENSNQPQHF. Written as DNA, the CDR3 is TGTGCCAGCGTCGACCAGGGGGAGAATAGCAATCAGCCCCAGCATTTT.

CDR3 nucleotides: TGTGCTAGTGGTTTGGGGACAGGGGGCTCCTATGGCTACACCTTC. Its translation: CASGLGTGGSYGYTF. V is TRBV12-5 and J is TRBJ1-2, with TRBD1 matching over 11 bases. The V gene's germline CDR1 is LGHNT and CDR2 FRNRAP. V lost 1 base to trimming and J lost 4 bases; unmatched junction nucleotides: 2. This CDR3 has 15 amino acids.

This clone was observed once. This chain joins TRBV6-4 and TRBJ2-7; D gene ambiguous. V shed 6 bases and J shed 6 bases, with 6 bases lying between them. The CDR3 runs 10 residues. Germline V gene sequence: CDR1 MRHNA, CDR2 SNTAGT. CDR3 in amino acids: CASSDSEQYF. CDR3 DNA: TGTGCCAGCAGCGATTCCGAGCAGTACTTC.

The chain is built from TRBV27 and TRBJ1-4; the D is unclear. The germline V gene encodes CDR1 MNHEY and CDR2 SMNVEV (reference sequence). V shed 2 bases and J shed 4 bases, with 14 bases lying between them. The CDR3 has 16 residues. CDR3 in amino acids: CASSLRHSVFNEKLFF. The DNA for the CDR3 is TGTGCCAGCAGTTTAAGACATTCTGTCTTTAATGAAAAACTGTTTTTT.

The chain is built from TRBV25-1 and TRBJ1-2, with TRBD1 as a possible D gene (6 bases). This CDR3 is built from 13 residues. V was trimmed by 4 bases and J by 4 bases, leaving 10 bases between them. Germline-derived CDR1 and CDR2 are MGHDK and SYGVNS. CDR3 region: CASSGGGIYGYTF. CDR3 DNA: TGTGCCAGCAGTGGAGGGGGGATCTATGGCTACACCTTC.

This chain joins TRBV7-9 and TRBJ2-1; D is unresolved. The CDR3 is 14 residues long. With 1 base removed from V and 5 bases from J, the gap between germline ends came to 9 bases. Germline CDR1 is SEHNR and CDR2 is FQNEAQ (reference sequence). The DNA of the CDR3 is TGTGCCAGCAGCTTAGGTATTAGAAACAATGAGCAGTTCTTC. It is translated as CASSLGIRNNEQFF.

V is TRBV13 and J is TRBJ2-6; D is unresolved. With 6 bases removed from V and 2 bases from J, the gap between germline ends came to 17 bases. Looked up from germline, CDR1 is PRHDT and CDR2 is FYEKMQ (reference sequence). The CDR3 totals 17 residues. CDR3 sequence reads: CASSMSHAVTGANVLTF. CDR3 DNA: TGTGCCAGCAGTATGTCCCACGCTGTAACTGGGGCCAACGTCCTGACTTTC.

The chain is built from TRBV7-2 and TRBJ2-3, with TRBD2 matching 10 bases. Germline V gene data show CDR1 as SGHTA and CDR2 as FQGNSA. The V segment lost 1 base and the J segment 2 bases; nucleotides outside the gene matches: 9. The CDR3 totals 18 residues. The CDR3 is CASSLEGLAGVITDTQYF. The CDR3 region has the DNA TGTGCCAGCAGCTTAGAAGGGCTAGCGGGGGTAATCACAGATACGCAGTATTTT.

The CDR3 loop reads CATSDSRGRRAGELFF. CDR3 in DNA: TGTGCCACCAGTGATTCCAGGGGGCGGCGGGCCGGGGAGCTGTTTTTT. The rearrangement links TRBV24-1 to TRBJ2-2; 8 bases are shared with TRBD1. The CDR3 extends over 16 amino acids. V lost 2 bases and J lost 6; bases outside the gene matches: 7. Germline assignment: CDR1 KGHDR and CDR2 SFDVKD.

The sample holds one count of this clone. V and J are TRBV28 and TRBJ2-3, with D perhaps TRBD1 or TRBD2 (5 bases each). Germline CDR1 MDHEN, CDR2 SYDVKM. CDR3 size: 14 residues. Between the trimmed V and J ends, which lost 2 bases and 3 bases, there was a span of 9 bases. DNA of the CDR3: TGTGCCAGCAGTTTACGGGGCGAGACAGATACGCAGTATTTT. Translated, it gives CASSLRGETDTQYF.

The chain carries TRBV28 and TRBJ2-3; 9 positions agree with TRBD1. The CDR3 is made up of 15 amino acids. The V gene end was trimmed by 6 bases and the J gene end by 5 bases; junction bases not matched to a gene: 9. Germline CDR1 reads MDHEN; CDR2 reads SYDVKM. The DNA for the CDR3 is TGTGCCAGCAGCCGACCGGGACAGGGTCAAGATACGCAGTATTTT. Protein: CASSRPGQGQDTQYF.

The chain couples TRBV28 to TRBJ1-5; 8 positions match TRBD1. This CDR3 is built from 16 residues. The trim removed 5 bases at V and 1 base at J, leaving 7 bases unmatched. Germline-derived CDR1 and CDR2 are MDHEN and SYDVKM. The CDR3 spells CASSPRTGQSNQPQHF. DNA of the CDR3: TGTGCCAGCAGTCCCAGGACAGGGCAGAGCAATCAGCCCCAGCATTTT.

The V call is TRBV28, the J call TRBJ1-5, with TRBD1 as a possible D gene (6 bases). The CDR3 spans 14 residues. Germline CDR1 reads MDHEN; CDR2 reads SYDVKM. V lost 3 bases and J lost 6, with 12 bases in between. The CDR3 region is CASSLTGSLQPQHF. CDR3 coding DNA: TGTGCCAGCAGTTTGACAGGATCGCTTCAGCCCCAGCATTTT.

The chain combines TRBV20-1 with TRBJ2-7; D unclear. The germline V and J ends were trimmed by 6 bases and 9 bases, with 12 bases remaining between them. The germline gives CDR1 DFQATT, CDR2 SNEGSKA (reference sequence). The CDR3 spans 10 residues. CDR3: CSAPPLRQYF. The CDR3 region has the DNA TGCAGTGCCCCTCCCCTACGGCAGTACTTC.